The text below deals with one TCR beta chain. Trimming took off 0 bases at V and 5 bases at J, with 10 bases between the two ends. CDR1 and CDR2 from the germline V gene are SGHDN and FVKESK. The CDR3 is made up of 14 amino acids. The source of the sample is a study of cytomegalovirus exposure and HLA in healthy donors. The PCR contained 60 Vbeta and 13 Jbeta primers. The assay was immunoSEQ multiplex PCR, and TCRdb's table has in-frame clones only and misses some. Found here are tens of thousands of clones, 70% to 85% of them singletons; the top ten hold 2.5% to 3.5%. Sequences were obtained from PBMCs. The sequence derives from a middle-aged man in good health and CMV-seropositive. The chain employs TRBV14 and TRBJ1-2; D perhaps matches TRBD1 (5 bases). CDR3 sequence: CASSQEFRGYGYTF. The DNA for the CDR3 is TGTGCCAGCAGCCAAGAGTTCCGGGGGTATGGCTACACCTTC. Full variable domain (remainder filled in from reference TRBV14 and TRBJ1-2): EAGVTQFPSHSVIEKGQTVTLRCDPISGHDNLYWYRRVMGKEIKFLLHFVKESKQDESGMPNNRFLAERTGGTYSTLKVQPAELEDSGVYFCASSQEFRGYGYTFGSGTRLTVV.